This T cell receptor (beta chain) was obtained from a study of early T cells in non-severe SARS-CoV-2 infection. Turning to the study itself: The chains were unpaired, and the sequenced material was bulk RNA from unsorted whole blood.

Findings of the study overall: VDJdb matches were skewed toward anti-spike CD8 T cell responses.

At least ten counts were recorded for this clonotype. What it binds is unknown. Unique molecular identifiers were affixed to single, distinct cDNA molecules. TCRdb reprocessed the 5' RACE reads via MiXCR and lists one record per CDR3 protein. The sample lists roughly 34,000 distinct CDR3 sequences; roughly 4% were seen once. Germline V CDR1 and CDR2: SQVTM, ANQGSEA. The CDR3 consists of 8 residues. V lost 3 bases and J lost 9, with 2 bases in between. The receptor's source is an adult who was a healthcare worker with PCR-confirmed SARS-CoV-2 infection or an uninfected control (not recorded which). Sample: whole blood. This chain links TRBV29-1 with TRBJ1-1, with unresolved D. The CDR3 loop is CSVEKAFF. In nucleotides, the CDR3 is TGCAGCGTTGAGAAAGCTTTCTTT.